These T cell receptor beta chains were read from a single sample in a study of T cells in Graves' hyperthyroidism and ophthalmopathy. Each CDR3 protein gets one entry after TCRdb re-called the multiplex PCR reads with MiXCR. The sample lists approximately 430,000 distinct CDR3 sequences, about 15% seen once, with approximately 13% in the top ten. Sequenced material: blood. The receptors derive from a young man with Graves' ophthalmopathy. CDR3s include the opening cysteine and the closing phenylalanine or tryptophan. A D gene is named only where the DNA matches it firmly. Clone size is given for some rows only: seen once, a few or many times, or a class if the clone is expanded.

J gene,V gene,clone size,D gene,CDR3 DNA,CDR3 protein
TRBJ2-7,TRBV10-3,many,TRBD2,TGTGCCATAAGCGGGATATGGCGGGACGAGCAGTACTTC,CAISGIWRDEQYF
TRBJ2-2,TRBV4-1,few,NA,TGCGCCAGCAGCCACGACCGGGACACCCACACCGGGGAGCTGTTTTTT,CASSHDRDTHTGELFF
TRBJ2-6,TRBV12-3/TRBV12-4,few,NA,TGTGCCAGCAGCTCCGTAGCTGGGGCCAACGTCCTGACTTTC,CASSSVAGANVLTF
TRBJ2-7,TRBV14,many,NA,TGTGCCAGCAGCAAAGATCGAGTCGGGGGACAGTACCCCGAGCAGTACTTC,CASSKDRVGGQYPEQYF
TRBJ2-2,TRBV2,many,NA,TGTGCCAGCAGGTTGCAGGGATTGGGCGGGGAGCTGTTTTTT,CASRLQGLGGELFF
TRBJ1-2,TRBV6-1,many,TRBD1,TGTGCCAGCAGTGAAGCGCGGGGGACAGTGCGACCATACTATGGCTACACCTTC,CASSEARGTVRPYYGYTF
TRBJ2-1,TRBV12-3/TRBV12-4,many,TRBD2,TGTGCCAGCAGTGGCGGGACTAGTGAGCAGTTCTTC,CASSGGTSEQFF
TRBJ1-1,TRBV30,many,NA,TGTGCCTGTCCAGGGAGGAGGTTCACTGAAGCTTTCTTT,CACPGRRFTEAFF
TRBJ1-3,TRBV4-2,many,NA,TGTGCCAGCAGCCAAGATCCAGGGGGAAACACCATATATTTT,CASSQDPGGNTIYF
TRBJ2-1,TRBV3-1,many,TRBD2,TGTGCCAGCAGCCCTTCAGGACTAGCGGTATACAATGAGCAGTTCTTC,CASSPSGLAVYNEQFF
TRBJ2-1,TRBV20-1,NA,NA,TGCAGTGCTAGGGACGGGACAAGCTCCTACAATGAGCAGTTCTTC,CSARDGTSSYNEQFF
TRBJ2-7,TRBV5-1,many,NA,TGCGCCAGCAGCTTGGGCTGGGGTTTATCGAGCTCCTACGAGCAGTACTTC,CASSLGWGLSSSYEQYF
TRBJ1-2,TRBV18,many,NA,TGTGCCAGCTCACTCAGGGTGGGCTACACCTTC,CASSLRVGYTF
TRBJ2-2,TRBV20-1,few,TRBD2,TGCAGTGCTAGGACTAGCGGGAGTCTCACCGGGGAGCTGTTTTTT,CSARTSGSLTGELFF
TRBJ2-7,TRBV7-8,many,NA,TGTGCCAGCAGTCTGAGCCTGGCCTACGAGCAGTACTTC,CASSLSLAYEQYF
TRBJ2-2,TRBV20-1,NA,NA,TGCAGTGCTCCACCCCCGGGGACGAACACCGGGGAGCTGTTTTTT,CSAPPPGTNTGELFF
TRBJ2-1,TRBV3-1,many,NA,TGTGCCAGCAGCCTCGCCGGGACCCCCGAAACAGAGCAGTTCTTC,CASSLAGTPETEQFF
TRBJ2-5,TRBV29-1,many,TRBD2,TGCAGCGCCGACGGAAGAGGGCACGGGGGGGAGACCCAGTACTTC,CSADGRGHGGETQYF
TRBJ2-1,TRBV13,many,NA,TGTGCCAGCAGGCATACCATGGGAGTCGGGAGCAATGAGCAGTTCTTC,CASRHTMGVGSNEQFF
TRBJ2-1,TRBV7-9,many,TRBD1,TGTGCCAGCAGCGAGACCGGGACAGGGAATGAGCAGTTCTTC,CASSETGTGNEQFF
TRBJ1-5,TRBV6-4,many,NA,TGTGCCAGCAGTGAAACGGACAATCAGCCCCAGCATTTT,CASSETDNQPQHF
TRBJ2-1,TRBV5-1,few,NA,TGCGCCAGCTTGACACGGAGCTCCTACAATGAGCAGTTCTTC,CASLTRSSYNEQFF
TRBJ1-2,TRBV5-1,NA,NA,TGCGCCAGCAGCTTGTTGGCCGGGGAAGGCTACACCTTC,CASSLLAGEGYTF
TRBJ2-1,TRBV5-1,many,NA,TGCGCCAGCAGCTTGGTTCAGGGATACAATGAGCAGTTCTTC,CASSLVQGYNEQFF
TRBJ2-3,TRBV2,many,TRBD2,TGTGCCAGCAGTCTAGCGGCGGGGGCGCAGTATTTT,CASSLAAGAQYF
TRBJ2-7,TRBV5-1,many,TRBD1,TGCGCCAGCAGCTCGGGACAGGGAAGCGACGAGCAGTACTTC,CASSSGQGSDEQYF
TRBJ2-2,TRBV10-3,many,NA,TGTGCCATCAGTTCCGGGAGAATGAACACCGGGGAGCTGTTTTTT,CAISSGRMNTGELFF
TRBJ1-2,TRBV4-1,many,NA,TGCGCCAGCAGCCAAGCCCTTACTTTTAACTATGGCTACACCTTC,CASSQALTFNYGYTF
TRBJ1-1,TRBV10-1,NA,NA,TGCGCCAGCAGTGAGTCAACAGACAGCACTGAAGCTTTCTTT,CASSESTDSTEAFF
TRBJ2-5,TRBV20-1,few,TRBD2,TGCAGTGCTAGAGATGTCGATAGCGGGGGCCCAACTTCAGAGACCCAGTACTTC,CSARDVDSGGPTSETQYF
TRBJ1-1,TRBV12-3/TRBV12-4,many,TRBD1,TGTGCCAGCAGTTTGTCCAGGGGGGGGACTGAAGCTTTCTTT,CASSLSRGGTEAFF
TRBJ2-3,TRBV19,NA,NA,TGTGCCAGTAGTATCTGGCAGGGGAGAGATACGCAGTATTTT,CASSIWQGRDTQYF
TRBJ1-2,TRBV5-6,NA,NA,TGTGCCAGCAGCTTGGTTGGGTCTGGTGGCTACACCTTC,CASSLVGSGGYTF
TRBJ2-1,TRBV29-1,NA,NA,TGCAGCGCCAAAAGCGGCCGGCTAAATGAGCAGTTCTTC,CSAKSGRLNEQFF
TRBJ1-4,TRBV12-3/TRBV12-4,many,TRBD1,TGTGCCAGCAGACCATCCGGGACAGTGAGCGAAAAACTGTTTTTT,CASRPSGTVSEKLFF
TRBJ2-7,TRBV6-5,few,NA,TGTGCCAGCAGTTACTCGAGTCGGGGCTCCTACGAGCAGTACTTC,CASSYSSRGSYEQYF
TRBJ2-5,TRBV27,NA,TRBD2,TGTGCCAGCAGATCTAATCTAGCGGGCCCACAAGAGACCCAGTACTTC,CASRSNLAGPQETQYF
TRBJ2-1,TRBV6-1,many,NA,TGTGCCAGCAGTGCTTCGACCGGATACAATGAGCAGTTCTTC,CASSASTGYNEQFF
TRBJ2-1,TRBV6-2/TRBV6-3,many,TRBD2,TGTGCCAGCAGTTTCGGACTAGCGGGAGTTGTCAATGAGCAGTTCTTC,CASSFGLAGVVNEQFF
TRBJ1-6,TRBV5-1,few,NA,TGCGCCAGCAGCCCCGGGACTGCACCCCTCCACTTT,CASSPGTAPLHF
TRBJ1-6,TRBV6-1,NA,TRBD1,TGTGCCAGCAGTGCCGGGACAGGGGCCTACCGATCTTCACCCCTCCACTTT,CASSAGTGAYRSSPLHF
TRBJ2-3,TRBV14,many,TRBD2,TGTGCCAGCAGCCAAGGACTAGCGGGACTTCTGCCCACAGATACGCAGTATTTT,CASSQGLAGLLPTDTQYF
TRBJ2-2,TRBV9,NA,NA,TGTGCCAGCAGCGTAGAATTGGGGGGGGCGAAGAACACCGGGGAGCTGTTTTTT,CASSVELGGAKNTGELFF
TRBJ2-5,TRBV20-1,NA,TRBD2,TGCAGTGCTAGAAAAACTAGCGGGGGGGATGAGACCCAGTACTTC,CSARKTSGGDETQYF
TRBJ2-7,TRBV19,NA,TRBD2,TGTGCCAGTAGTATAGCGGGGGGCTACGAGCAGTACTTC,CASSIAGGYEQYF
TRBJ1-6,TRBV12-3/TRBV12-4,NA,NA,TGTGCCAGCAGTTTGGGAATTTGGTCACCCCTCCACTTT,CASSLGIWSPLHF
TRBJ2-3,TRBV11-2,many,TRBD2,TGTGCCAGCAGCTTGGAAGCGGGGGGGACCACAGATACGCAGTATTTT,CASSLEAGGTTDTQYF
TRBJ2-1,TRBV12-3/TRBV12-4,many,TRBD2,TGTGCCAGCAGGGGACTAGCCAGTTACAATGAGCAGTTCTTC,CASRGLASYNEQFF
TRBJ1-2,TRBV28,NA,NA,TGTGCCAGCAACTCCCGACAGTTTCGTCTTACTGGCTACACCTTC,CASNSRQFRLTGYTF